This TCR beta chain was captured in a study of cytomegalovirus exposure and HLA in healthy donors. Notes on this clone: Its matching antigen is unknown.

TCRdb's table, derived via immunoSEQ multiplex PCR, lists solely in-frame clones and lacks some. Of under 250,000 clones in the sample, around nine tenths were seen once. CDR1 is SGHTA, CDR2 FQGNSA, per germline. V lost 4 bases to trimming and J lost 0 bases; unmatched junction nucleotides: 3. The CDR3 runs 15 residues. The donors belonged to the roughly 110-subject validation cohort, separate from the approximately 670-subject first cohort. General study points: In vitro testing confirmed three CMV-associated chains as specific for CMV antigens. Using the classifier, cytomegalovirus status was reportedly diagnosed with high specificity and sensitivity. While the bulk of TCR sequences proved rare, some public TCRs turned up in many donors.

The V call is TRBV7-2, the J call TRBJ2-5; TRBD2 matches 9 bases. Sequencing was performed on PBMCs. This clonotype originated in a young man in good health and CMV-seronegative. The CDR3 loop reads CASSSSGAYQETQYF. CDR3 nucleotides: TGTGCCAGCAGCTCTAGCGGGGCGTACCAAGAGACCCAGTACTTC.